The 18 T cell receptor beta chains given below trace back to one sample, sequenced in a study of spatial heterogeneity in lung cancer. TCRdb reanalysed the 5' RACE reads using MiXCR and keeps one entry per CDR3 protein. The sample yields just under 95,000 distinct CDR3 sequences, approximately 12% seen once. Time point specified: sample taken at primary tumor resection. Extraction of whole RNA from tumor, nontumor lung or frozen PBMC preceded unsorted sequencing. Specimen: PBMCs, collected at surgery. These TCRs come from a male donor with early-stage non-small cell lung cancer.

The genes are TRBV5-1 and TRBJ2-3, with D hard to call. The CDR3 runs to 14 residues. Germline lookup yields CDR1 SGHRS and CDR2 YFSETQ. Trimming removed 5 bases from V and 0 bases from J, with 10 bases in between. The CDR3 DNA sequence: TGCGCCAGCAGACTTCTCCGGAGCACAGATACGCAGTATTTT. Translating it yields CASRLLRSTDTQYF.

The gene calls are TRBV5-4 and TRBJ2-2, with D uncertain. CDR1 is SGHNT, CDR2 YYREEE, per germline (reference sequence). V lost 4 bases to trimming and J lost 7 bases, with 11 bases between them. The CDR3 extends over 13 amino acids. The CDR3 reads CASSTKDVGELFF. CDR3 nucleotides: TGTGCCAGCAGCACTAAGGACGTCGGGGAGCTGTTTTTT.

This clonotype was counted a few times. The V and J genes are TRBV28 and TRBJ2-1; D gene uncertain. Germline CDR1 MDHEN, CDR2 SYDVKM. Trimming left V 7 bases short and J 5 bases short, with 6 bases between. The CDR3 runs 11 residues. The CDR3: CASKTNNEQFF. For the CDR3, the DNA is TGTGCCAGCAAAACAAACAATGAGCAGTTCTTC. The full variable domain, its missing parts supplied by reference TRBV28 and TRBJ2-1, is DVKVTQSSRYLVKRTGEKVFLECVQDMDHENMFWYRQDPGLGLRLIYFSYDVKMKEKGDIPEGYSVSREKKERFSLILESASTNQTSMYLCASKTNNEQFFGPGTRLTVL.

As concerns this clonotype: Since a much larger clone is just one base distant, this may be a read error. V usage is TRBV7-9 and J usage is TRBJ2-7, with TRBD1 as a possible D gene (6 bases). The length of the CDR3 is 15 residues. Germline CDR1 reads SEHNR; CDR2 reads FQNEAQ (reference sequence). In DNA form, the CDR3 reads TGTGCCTGCAGCTTAAAGTGGGGGCCGACCTACGAGCAGTACTTC. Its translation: CACSLKWGPTYEQYF.

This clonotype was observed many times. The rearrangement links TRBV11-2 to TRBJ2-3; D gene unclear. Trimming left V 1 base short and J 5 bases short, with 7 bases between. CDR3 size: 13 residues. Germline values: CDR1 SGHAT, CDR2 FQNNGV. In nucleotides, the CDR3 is TGTGCCAGCAGCTTAGTTCGTGGAGATACGCAGTATTTT. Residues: CASSLVRGDTQYF.

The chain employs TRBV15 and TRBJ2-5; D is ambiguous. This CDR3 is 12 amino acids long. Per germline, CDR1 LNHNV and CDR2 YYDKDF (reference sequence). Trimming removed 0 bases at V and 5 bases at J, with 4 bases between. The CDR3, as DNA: TGTGCCACCAGCAGAGATGTGGAGACCCAGTACTTC. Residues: CATSRDVETQYF.

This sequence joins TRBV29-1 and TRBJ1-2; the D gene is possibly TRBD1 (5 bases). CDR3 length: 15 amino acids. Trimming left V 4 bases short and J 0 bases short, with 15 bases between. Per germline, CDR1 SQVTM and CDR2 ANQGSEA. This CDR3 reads CSVGLMTVPNYGYTF. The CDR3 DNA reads TGCAGCGTTGGGCTCATGACAGTACCTAACTATGGCTACACCTTC.

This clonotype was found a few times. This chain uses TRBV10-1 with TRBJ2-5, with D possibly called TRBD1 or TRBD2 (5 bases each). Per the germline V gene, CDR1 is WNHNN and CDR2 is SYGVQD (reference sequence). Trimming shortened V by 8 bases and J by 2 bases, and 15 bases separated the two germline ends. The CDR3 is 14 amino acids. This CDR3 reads CASLERGRQETQYF. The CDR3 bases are TGCGCCAGCTTAGAGAGGGGCAGGCAAGAGACCCAGTACTTC.

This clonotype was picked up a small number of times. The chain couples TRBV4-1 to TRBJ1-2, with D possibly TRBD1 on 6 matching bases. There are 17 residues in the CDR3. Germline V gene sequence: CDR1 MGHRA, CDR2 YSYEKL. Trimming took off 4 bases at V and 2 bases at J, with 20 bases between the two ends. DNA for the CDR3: TGCGCCAGCAGCCGTTTCCCTGCGGGACAAGAAAACTATGGCTACACCTTC. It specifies CASSRFPAGQENYGYTF.

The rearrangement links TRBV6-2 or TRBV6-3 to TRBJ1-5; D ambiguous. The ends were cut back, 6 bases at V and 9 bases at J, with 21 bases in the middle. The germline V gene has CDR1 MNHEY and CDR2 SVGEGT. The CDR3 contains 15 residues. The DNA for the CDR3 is TGTGCCAGCAGCCTTACCCTGGGAGGACGTGGGCCCCAGCATTTT. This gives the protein CASSLTLGGRGPQHF.

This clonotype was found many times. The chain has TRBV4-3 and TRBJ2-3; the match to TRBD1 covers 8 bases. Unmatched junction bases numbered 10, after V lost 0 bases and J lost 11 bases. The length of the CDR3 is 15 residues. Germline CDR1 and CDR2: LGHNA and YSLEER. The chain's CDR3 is CASSQDRQGPKVQYF. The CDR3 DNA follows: TGCGCCAGCAGCCAAGATCGACAGGGGCCTAAGGTGCAGTATTTT.

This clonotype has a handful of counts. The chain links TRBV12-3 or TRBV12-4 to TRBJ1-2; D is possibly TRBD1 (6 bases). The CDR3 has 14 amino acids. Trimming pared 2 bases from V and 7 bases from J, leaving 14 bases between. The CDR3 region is CASSLMRQGSGYTF. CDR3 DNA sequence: TGTGCCAGCAGTTTAATGCGCCAGGGGAGTGGCTACACCTTC.

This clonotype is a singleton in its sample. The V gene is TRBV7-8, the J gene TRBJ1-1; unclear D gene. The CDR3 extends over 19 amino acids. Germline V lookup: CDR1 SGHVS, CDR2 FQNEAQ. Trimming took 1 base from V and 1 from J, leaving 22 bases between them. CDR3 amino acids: CASSLDRDRGYWENTEAFF. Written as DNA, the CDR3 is TGTGCCAGCAGCTTAGATCGGGATCGTGGATACTGGGAGAACACTGAAGCTTTCTTT. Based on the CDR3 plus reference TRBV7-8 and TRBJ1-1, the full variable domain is GAGVSQSPRYKVAKRGQDVALRCDPISGHVSLFWYQQALGQGPEFLTYFQNEAQLDKSGLPSDRFFAERPEGSVSTLKIQRTQQEDSAVYLCASSLDRDRGYWENTEAFFGQGTRLTVV.

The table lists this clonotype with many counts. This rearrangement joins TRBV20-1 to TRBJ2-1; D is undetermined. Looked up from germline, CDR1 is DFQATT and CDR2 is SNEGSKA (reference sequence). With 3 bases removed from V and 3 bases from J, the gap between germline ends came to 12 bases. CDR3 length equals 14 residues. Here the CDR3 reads CSASWDPNYNEQFF. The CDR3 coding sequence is TGCAGTGCTAGTTGGGATCCCAACTACAATGAGCAGTTCTTC.

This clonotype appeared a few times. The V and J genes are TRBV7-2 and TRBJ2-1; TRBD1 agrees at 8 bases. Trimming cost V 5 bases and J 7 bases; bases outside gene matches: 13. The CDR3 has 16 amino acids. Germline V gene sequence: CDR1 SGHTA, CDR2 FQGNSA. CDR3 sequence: CASSAGRTTGGNEQFF. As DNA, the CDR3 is TGTGCCAGCAGCGCTGGCAGGACTACAGGGGGGAATGAGCAGTTCTTC. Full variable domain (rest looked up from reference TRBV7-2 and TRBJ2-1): GAGVSQSPSNKVTEKGKDVELRCDPISGHTALYWYRQSLGQGLEFLIYFQGNSAPDKSGLPSDRFSAERTGGSVSTLTIQRTQQEDSAVYLCASSAGRTTGGNEQFFGPGTRLTVL.

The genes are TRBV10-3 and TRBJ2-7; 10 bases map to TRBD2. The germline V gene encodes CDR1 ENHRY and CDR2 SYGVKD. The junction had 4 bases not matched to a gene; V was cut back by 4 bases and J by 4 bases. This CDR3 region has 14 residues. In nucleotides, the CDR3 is TGTGCCATCAGTGGAGCGGGAGGGGAGTACGAGCAGTACTTC. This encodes CAISGAGGEYEQYF.

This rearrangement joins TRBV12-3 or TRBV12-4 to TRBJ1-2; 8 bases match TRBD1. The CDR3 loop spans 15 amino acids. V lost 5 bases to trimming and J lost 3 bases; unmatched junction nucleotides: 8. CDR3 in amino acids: CASSPRTGSDYGYTF. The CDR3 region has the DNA TGTGCCAGCAGTCCCCGGACAGGGAGCGACTATGGCTACACCTTC.

CDR3 sequence (DNA): TGTGCCACCACAGGTGATGGGCTTTACGAGCAGTACTTC. This codes for CATTGDGLYEQYF. This chain joins TRBV15 and TRBJ2-7; D not certain. With 7 bases removed from V and 4 bases from J, the gap between germline ends came to 14 bases. Germline V gene sequence: CDR1 LNHNV, CDR2 YYDKDF (reference sequence). CDR3 length: 13 residues.